A single T cell receptor beta chain is shown here with its context. Its antigen remains unidentified. Per-base quality was not reported, and no clone a single base away is much larger than it. For TCR beta library preparation, approximately 1.8 micrograms of genomic DNA was extracted from cryopreserved PBMCs. Longitudinal blood samples from CLL patients on ibrutinib monotherapy were analyzed using high-throughput TCR beta sequencing. The patients took part in an open-label, single-center phase 2 trial of ibrutinib monotherapy. On a MiSeq, deep resolution sequencing aimed for a depth between 1 in 1 million and 1 in 200,000 T cells, with each clonotype covered 10x on average. TCR beta libraries were generated with the immunoSEQ hsTCRB Kit. The authors' pipeline ran thus. The data were analyzed with ImmunoSEQ Analyzer and ImmunoSEQ Data Assistant, and V, D and J gene assignments followed IMGT definitions. Clonality, which ranges from 0 to 1, was calculated by subtracting the normalized Shannon entropy of productive rearrangement frequencies from one. Public clonotype analysis was restricted to overrepresented clonotypes comprising at least 0.05% of each patient's repertoire. Some 13 age-matched healthy donor repertoires from immuneACCESS served as clonality controls. TCRdb's version of the immuneACCESS table is confined to in-frame rearrangements and falls short of the full clone set. An unresolved V gene accounts for under half of the shortfall where checked; the remainder is of unknown origin. V and J calls and clone size are copied from that table; D and trimming were computed from the DNA. The sample yields about 140,000 clones; about 84% were counted once. The top ten constitute 7.5% to 8% of the sample.

The data were taken from a study of cytotoxic CD8 clonotypes in ibrutinib-treated CLL (dated by TCRdb to about 2021). Notes on the research overall: The cohort included approximately 15 treatment-naive and approximately eleven relapsed/refractory patients; roughly 17 were IGHV unmutated. Responses were partial in approximately 24 patients and complete in 2; after median approximately 67 months follow-up, about 14 stayed in remission and about twelve progressed. Response samples were obtained after a median of approximately 12 months of treatment, with a range of roughly 6 to 40 months. Samples averaged approximately 240,000 productive templates and just under 95,000 productive rearrangements. Of the roughly 90 participants in the trial, roughly 25 had longitudinal samples available. Cryopreserved peripheral blood mononuclear cells were obtained before treatment, at response, and at either sustained remission or disease progression. Every remission and progressive disease sample was obtained while ibrutinib was still being received by the patients. The research as a whole found: Clonality rose at ibrutinib response, remained stable during sustained remission, and dropped back toward baseline at progression. Lymph node repertoires were not examined, and the timing of sampling was not matched between patients in sustained remission and those whose disease progressed. At baseline, clonality was higher than in age-matched healthy donors and showed a strong correlation with circulating CD8+ T-cell counts. Public clonotypes were rare and either shrank or stayed stable during treatment, and the rise in clonality at ibrutinib response reflected expansion of private clonotypes.

Including the terminal cysteine and phenylalanine, the CDR3 comprises 11 residues. CDR3 DNA only is kept here, 33 bases in frame from base 1. Taken from the germline V gene, the CDR1 and CDR2 loops are SGHAT and FQNNGV. The junction carries 2 bases between V and J, which are trimmed by 2 bases and 4 bases respectively. The material sequenced was PBMCs, taken after 36 months of ibrutinib treatment. This receptor was taken from a human donor with chronic lymphocytic leukemia. This sequence uses TRBV11-2 and TRBJ2-5, with the D gene uncertain. The CDR3 region: CASSLLETQYF. The DNA sequence follows: TGTGCCAGCAGCTTATTAGAGACCCAGTACTTC.